Each of the 15 T cell receptor beta chains below was sequenced from the same sample in a study of CD8 T cells in Susac syndrome. Random hexamers were used to reverse transcribe roughly 0.45 to 1 ug of RNA. TCRdb re-derived calls from the immunoSEQ multiplex PCR reads in MiXCR, one entry per CDR3 protein. The profile shows 250,000 to 300,000 distinct CDR3 sequences, 70% to 90% of them singletons. The material sequenced was CD8+ T cells from PBMCs. Receptor source: a human donor with multiple sclerosis.

This chain joins TRBV12-3 or TRBV12-4 and TRBJ1-2; D gene uncertain. The CDR3 has 13 residues. Deletions cut 1 base from V and 3 bases from J, with 6 bases between. The CDR3 DNA follows: TGTGCCAGCAGTTTAGGGGTAGACTATGGCTACACCTTC. Its protein is CASSLGVDYGYTF.

This CDR3 is CASRQGWMETQYF. The CDR3 DNA sequence: TGTGCCAGCAGACAGGGGTGGATGGAGACCCAGTACTTC. This chain uses TRBV28 with TRBJ2-5, with TRBD1 matching over 7 bases. Germline trimming cut 6 bases from V and 5 bases from J; bases unmatched to any gene: 6. Per the germline V gene, CDR1 is MDHEN and CDR2 is SYDVKM. The CDR3 totals 13 residues.

The rearrangement links TRBV7-9 to TRBJ2-1; 10 nucleotides line up with TRBD2. After removal of 6 bases from V and 8 bases from J, the junction contained 7 bases not matched to a gene. The germline gives CDR1 SEHNR, CDR2 FQNEAQ (reference sequence). CDR3 size: 14 residues. The CDR3 is CASRRGTSVDEQFF. The CDR3 region has the DNA TGTGCCAGCAGACGCGGGACTAGCGTCGATGAGCAGTTCTTC.

The J gene is TRBJ2-7, the V gene TRBV7-9, with 10 bases aligning to TRBD1. CDR1 and CDR2 (germline): SEHNR, FQNEAQ (reference sequence). V shed 7 bases, J shed 2 bases, and the junction held 2 bases outside the gene matches. The CDR3 has 13 residues. CDR3 in DNA: TGTGCCAGCATGGGACAGGGGCCCTACGAGCAGTACTTC. Encoded protein: CASMGQGPYEQYF.

The rearrangement links TRBV12-5 to TRBJ1-3; 8 positions agree with TRBD1. The germline CDR1 and CDR2 sequences are LGHNT and FRNRAP. The CDR3 is 17 residues long. With 5 bases clipped from V and 2 bases from J, the junction kept 11 bases outside the gene matches. CDR3: CASGPPSQGATGNTIYF. CDR3 coding DNA: TGTGCTAGTGGTCCCCCATCCCAGGGGGCGACTGGAAACACCATATATTTT.

The gene calls are TRBV18 and TRBJ1-3, with TRBD1 matching 10 bases. The junction had 5 bases not matched to a gene; V was cut back by 5 bases and J by 1 base. The length of the CDR3 is 16 residues. The V gene's germline CDR1 is KGHSH and CDR2 LQKENI. The DNA for the CDR3 is TGTGCCAGCTCAGACCGGGACAGGGGATCTGGAAACACCATATATTTT. This codes for CASSDRDRGSGNTIYF.

The CDR3 sequence: CASSLDPYRGLEQYF. The CDR3 DNA sequence: TGTGCCAGCAGCTTAGATCCGTACAGGGGGCTTGAGCAGTACTTC. The genes are TRBV11-2 and TRBJ2-7, with 9 bases matching TRBD1. Trimming removed 0 bases from V and 7 bases from J; junction bases left unmatched: 7. This CDR3 contains 15 residues. CDR1 and CDR2 from the germline V gene are SGHAT and FQNNGV.

This sequence joins TRBV4-2 and TRBJ2-5, with 8 bases aligning to TRBD2. V shed 0 bases and J 3 bases; nucleotides not matched to a gene: 12. The CDR3 extends over 18 amino acids. Germline V gives CDR1 LGHNA, CDR2 YNFKEQ. The CDR3: CASSQDPGLVAPEETQYF. CDR3 nucleotide sequence: TGTGCCAGCAGCCAAGATCCGGGACTAGTGGCCCCCGAAGAGACCCAGTACTTC.

The chain couples TRBV12-5 to TRBJ2-7; perhaps TRBD2 as D (5 bases). Trimming cost V 5 bases and J 7 bases, with 9 bases left between them. CDR3 length: 11 amino acids. Germline V CDR1 and CDR2: LGHNT, FRNRAP. The DNA for the CDR3 is TGTGCTAGTGGTCAGCCGGGGGAGCAGTACTTC. Its translation is CASGQPGEQYF.

This rearrangement joins TRBV23-1 to TRBJ2-2, with D possibly being TRBD1 or TRBD2 (5 bases each). TRBV23-1 counts as an open reading frame of uncertain function. The CDR3 totals 14 residues. Trimming took off 10 bases at V and 0 bases at J, with 12 bases between the two ends. The CDR3 sequence is CANRGRSNTGELFF. The CDR3 DNA is TGCGCCAACCGGGGCAGATCGAACACCGGGGAGCTGTTTTTT.

J is TRBJ1-2 and V is TRBV7-9; D unresolved. V was shortened by 3 bases and J by 0 bases, with 11 bases between the two germline ends. This CDR3 spans 15 amino acids. Germline CDR1 and CDR2: SEHNR and FQNEAQ (reference sequence). This CDR3 is CASSFSAAANYGYTF. The DNA of the CDR3 is TGTGCCAGCAGCTTCTCGGCAGCCGCTAACTATGGCTACACCTTC.

The chain recombines TRBV19 with TRBJ2-6; D not certain. The CDR3 totals 15 residues. V lost 5 bases and J lost 0, with 8 bases in between. Germline CDR1 LNHDA, CDR2 SQIVND (reference sequence). CDR3 loop: CASSLASSGANVLTF. Written as DNA, the CDR3 is TGTGCCAGTAGTTTGGCGAGCTCTGGGGCCAACGTCCTGACTTTC.

Worth noting for this clonotype: The junction shows a germline mismatch at one end, possibly a read error. The V and J genes are TRBV7-7 and TRBJ2-5; 7 nucleotides match TRBD1. The CDR3 runs to 15 residues. The germline V gene encodes CDR1 SSHAT and CDR2 FNYEAQ (reference sequence). CDR3 DNA: TGTGCTAGCAGCTTAGAAAGACAGGGACAAGAGACCCAGTACTTC. This translates into CASSLERQGQETQYF.

Turning to this clonotype: The junction shows a germline mismatch at one end, possibly a read error. This sequence joins TRBV2 and TRBJ2-1, with D possibly being TRBD1 or TRBD2 (6 bases each). CDR3 length equals 12 residues. CDR1 and CDR2 (germline): SNHLY, FYNNEI. In DNA, the CDR3 is TGCGGGGGCCGGGGGTCCTACAATGAGCAGTTCTTC. This codes for CGGRGSYNEQFF.

The J gene is TRBJ2-7, the V gene TRBV4-1; 7 positions match TRBD1. Germline V gene data show CDR1 as MGHRA and CDR2 as YSYEKL. There are 15 residues in the CDR3. V was clipped by 1 base and J by 5 bases; unmatched bases: 8. Written as DNA, the CDR3 is TGCGCCAGCAGCCAAGCGACAGGGCCTGGGCACGAGCAGTACTTC. It specifies CASSQATGPGHEQYF.